This T cell receptor (beta chain) is from a study of OX40 agonist ivuxolimab in advanced cancers. The overall study: Patients were dosed intravenously with ivuxolimab at 0.01 to 10 mg/kg every 2 weeks. General study findings and limits: CD4+ T cells averaged fewer expanded clones than CD8+ T cells. Patients with a partial response at 0.1-3.0 mg/kg had among the lowest clonal expansion.

As to this clone: The antigen remains unidentified.

TCRdb's copy holds only in-frame clones and misses some; the assay was immunoSEQ multiplex PCR. The data contain tens of thousands of clones, around 80% of them singletons. The V segment lost 6 bases and the J segment 6 bases; nucleotides outside the gene matches: 5. The CDR3 totals 13 residues. Germline V gene sequence: CDR1 SEHNR, CDR2 FQNEAQ (reference sequence). The rearrangement links TRBV7-9 to TRBJ1-2; 9 bases match TRBD1. This receptor was obtained from an adult with an advanced solid tumor such as melanoma, head and neck, liver or kidney cancer. The sequences come from CD4+ or CD8+ T cells sorted from blood, collected in a trial of the OX40 agonist ivuxolimab. This chain's CDR3 is CASRSGTGHGYTF. CDR3 sequence (DNA): TGTGCCAGCAGATCTGGGACAGGGCATGGCTACACCTTC.